These 12 T cell receptor beta chains originate from one sample sequenced in a study of blood T cells in healthy people across ages. A sample-barcoded 5' primer and a J-beta primer mix were used in a second PCR of roughly 6 to 11 cycles. TCRdb itself ran the 5' RACE reads through MiXCR, one entry per CDR3 protein. Among more than 450,000 distinct CDR3 sequences listed, over 25% were seen once. These data also formed part of another study, on T cells of mothers and their children.

The specimen sequenced was blood. These receptors all come from a boy aged 2 to 10 in good health.

There are a few counts of this clonotype. This rearrangement joins TRBV30 to TRBJ1-1; unclear D gene. V lost 3 bases, J lost 11 bases, and 13 bases lay in between. From germline, CDR1 is GTSNPN and CDR2 SVGIG (reference sequence). The CDR3 has 11 residues. As DNA, the CDR3 is TGTGCCTGGAGCACCCCAGCTACTGCTTTCTTT. Translation: CAWSTPATAFF.

To note about this clonotype: At one boundary the junction diverges from the germline segment, which might be a read error. The V gene is TRBV12-3 or TRBV12-4, the J gene TRBJ2-3, with 12 bases fitting TRBD2. The CDR3 runs to 15 residues. The CDR3 sequence is CASRPSGRALVTQYF. Written as DNA, the CDR3 is TGCGCCAGCAGACCTAGCGGGAGGGCCTTGGTTACGCAGTATTTT.

The chain carries TRBV6-1 and TRBJ1-2; 9 bases align to TRBD1. V lost 6 bases and J lost 8; bases outside the gene matches: 7. This CDR3 comprises 13 residues. In germline, CDR1 is MNHNS, CDR2 SASEGT. CDR3 sequence reads: CASRAGTGNGYTF. In nucleotides, the CDR3 is TGTGCCAGCAGAGCCGGGACAGGGAACGGCTACACCTTC.

Many counts were recorded for this clonotype. At one end the junction does not follow the germline gene, possibly because of a read error. The chain employs TRBV5-1 and TRBJ1-1; tentative D call: TRBD1 (6 bases). The CDR3 extends over 13 amino acids. The germline V gene encodes CDR1 SGHRS and CDR2 YFSETQ. The CDR3 bases are TGTGCCAGCAGTCTCAGGGGTGGCACTGAAGCTTTCTTT. Protein sequence: CASSLRGGTEAFF. The full variable domain, with the rest looked up from reference TRBV5-1 and TRBJ1-1, is KAGVTQTPRYLIKTRGQQVTLSCSPISGHRSVSWYQQTPGQGLQFLFEYFSETQRNKGNFPGRFSGRQFSNSRSEMNVSTLELGDSALYLCASSLRGGTEAFFGQGTRLTVV.

The V call is TRBV20-1, the J call TRBJ2-5; tentatively, D is TRBD1 (5 bases). Germline loops: CDR1 DFQATT, CDR2 SNEGSKA (reference sequence). This CDR3 region has 15 residues. V gave up 3 bases and J gave up 5 bases, with 19 bases separating them. The CDR3 nucleotides are TGCAGTGCTAGTCTAGGGCTAGGGGTAGGGGAGACCCAGTACTTC. It codes for CSASLGLGVGETQYF.

This chain connects TRBV7-3 to TRBJ2-2; D remains unclear. Germline V gene data show CDR1 as SGHTA and CDR2 as FQGTGA. There are 13 residues in the CDR3. V lost 5 bases and J 6 bases, leaving 10 bases between the germline ends. In nucleotides, the CDR3 is TGTGCCAGCAGCCGGAACAATGCCGGGGAGCTGTTTTTT. Protein: CASSRNNAGELFF.

There are a few counts of this clonotype. The chain is built from TRBV29-1 and TRBJ2-2; 8 nucleotides line up with TRBD2. The V segment lost 6 bases and the J segment 6 bases; nucleotides outside the gene matches: 21. The CDR3 consists of 18 residues. From germline, CDR1 is SQVTM and CDR2 ANQGSEA. CDR3 nucleotides: TGCAGCGTACGGGATGGAGAGCGGGAGAATACAGGTGCCGGGGAGCTGTTTTTT. Protein product: CSVRDGERENTGAGELFF.

V usage is TRBV6-6 and J usage is TRBJ1-1; D is uncertain. The V gene's germline CDR1 is MNHNY and CDR2 SVGAGI (reference sequence). V lost 4 bases and J 5 bases, leaving 14 bases between the germline ends. The CDR3 is 14 amino acids. Written as DNA, the CDR3 is TGTGCCAGCAGTTTAGGGTCTGGGGAAACTGAAGCTTTCTTT. Translated: CASSLGSGETEAFF.

This clonotype was seen more than once but under ten times. J is TRBJ2-4 and V is TRBV11-2, with D uncertain. This CDR3 contains 14 residues. The germline CDR1 and CDR2 sequences are SGHAT and FQNNGV. Trimming took 2 bases from V and 4 from J, leaving 9 bases between them. The CDR3 DNA sequence: TGTGCCAGCAGCTTAATTGAGAATAAAAACATTCAGTACTTC. Protein product: CASSLIENKNIQYF.

This clonotype appeared a few times. An end of the junction does not agree with germline; a read error may underlie this. The chain links TRBV7-2 to TRBJ1-2; D might be TRBD1 (6 bases). The CDR3 length is 15 residues. Germline V gene sequence: CDR1 SGHTA, CDR2 FQGNSA. This chain's CDR3 is CASSPQGYRNSGYTF. For the CDR3, the DNA is TGTGCCAGCAGCCCACAGGGTTATAGGAACTCTGGCTACACCTTC.

This clonotype was seen a handful of times. The chain recombines TRBV28 with TRBJ2-5; 7 bases are a match to TRBD2. V trimming: 10 bases; J trimming: 4 bases; junction bases outside the gene matches: 15. This CDR3 is built from 15 residues. Germline CDR1 reads MDHEN; CDR2 reads SYDVKM. CDR3 sequence (DNA): TGTGCCACTTCGACCACTAGCGAGGGGAGAGAGACCCAGTACTTC. Amino acids: CATSTTSEGRETQYF. The full variable domain, rest sourced from reference TRBV28 and TRBJ2-5, is DVKVTQSSRYLVKRTGEKVFLECVQDMDHENMFWYRQDPGLGLRLIYFSYDVKMKEKGDIPEGYSVSREKKERFSLILESASTNQTSMYLCATSTTSEGRETQYFGPGTRLLVL.

A single count supports this clonotype. This chain joins TRBV20-1 and TRBJ2-5; D is ambiguous. CDR1 DFQATT and CDR2 SNEGSKA come from the germline V gene (reference sequence). The CDR3 length is 13 residues. V lost 3 bases, J lost 2 bases, and 10 bases lay in between. CDR3 DNA: TGCAGTGCTAGTGAGTCACCTCAAGAGACCCAGTACTTC. Protein product: CSASESPQETQYF.